The clone carrying this T cell receptor beta chain was recorded a few times. The sample belongs to a study of early T cells in non-severe SARS-CoV-2 infection. Individual cDNA molecules were tagged with unique molecular identifiers, the study reported. TCRdb reanalysed the 5' RACE reads using MiXCR and keeps one entry per CDR3 protein. The repertoire holds roughly 46,000 distinct CDR3 sequences, with 5.4% as singletons. This CDR3 comprises 12 residues. Trimming stripped 3 bases from V and 10 bases from J, with 13 bases between. Germline V gives CDR1 LGHNA, CDR2 YNFKEQ. The sample in question was whole blood, obtained at baseline. V gene TRBV4-2 combines with J gene TRBJ2-7; D is uncertain. The sequence was collected from an adult who was a healthcare worker with PCR-confirmed SARS-CoV-2 infection or an uninfected control (not recorded which). The CDR3 sequence: CASSHSLGPQYF. CDR3 coding DNA: TGTGCCAGCAGCCACTCACTGGGCCCCCAGTACTTC.